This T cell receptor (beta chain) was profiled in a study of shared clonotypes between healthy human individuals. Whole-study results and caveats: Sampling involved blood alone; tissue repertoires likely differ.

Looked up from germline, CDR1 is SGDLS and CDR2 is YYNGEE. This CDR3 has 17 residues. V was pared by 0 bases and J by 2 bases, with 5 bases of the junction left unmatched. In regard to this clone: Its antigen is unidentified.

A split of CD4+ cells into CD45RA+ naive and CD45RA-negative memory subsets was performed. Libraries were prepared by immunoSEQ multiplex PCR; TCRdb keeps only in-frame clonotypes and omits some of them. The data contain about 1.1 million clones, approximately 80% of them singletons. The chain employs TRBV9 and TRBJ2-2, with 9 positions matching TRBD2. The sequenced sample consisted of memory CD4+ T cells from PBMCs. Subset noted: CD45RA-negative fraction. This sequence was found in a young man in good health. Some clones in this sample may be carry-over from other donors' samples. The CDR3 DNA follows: TGTGCCAGCAGCGTAGCGGGACTAGCCCAAAACACCGGGGAGCTGTTTTTT. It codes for CASSVAGLAQNTGELFF. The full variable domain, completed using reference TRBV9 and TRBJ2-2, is DSGVTQTPKHLITATGQRVTLRCSPRSGDLSVYWYQQSLDQGLQFLIQYYNGEERAKGNILERFSAQQFPDLHSELNLSSLELGDSALYFCASSVAGLAQNTGELFFGEGSRLTVL.